Below are 14 T cell receptor beta chains sequenced from a single sample in a study of beta chain features in type 1 diabetes. The investigators reverse transcribed all of the isolated RNA, so they sequenced expressed TCRB transcripts. TCRdb's table, derived via immunoSEQ multiplex PCR, lists solely in-frame clones and lacks some. Of about 200,000 clones detected, about a tenth appear once; the ten largest clones hold over 1%. Sequenced input: central memory CD4+ T cells from blood. Receptor source: a man between 18 and 29 years old in good health.

J is TRBJ2-5 and V is TRBV4-1; 11 nucleotides align to TRBD2. Unmatched junction bases numbered 9, after V lost 1 base and J lost 5 bases. There are 17 residues in the CDR3. Per germline, CDR1 MGHRA and CDR2 YSYEKL. CDR3 protein: CASSQGVAGGPPETQYF. The CDR3 nucleotides read TGCGCCAGCAGCCAAGGAGTAGCGGGAGGGCCCCCCGAGACCCAGTACTTC.

A few counts support this clone. The V call is TRBV5-1, the J call TRBJ1-1; D gene uncertain. Trimming took 4 bases from V and 0 from J, leaving 13 bases between them. CDR1 and CDR2 (germline): SGHRS, YFSETQ. The CDR3 extends over 15 amino acids. CDR3: CASSPRTDLNTEAFF. The CDR3 bases are TGCGCCAGCAGCCCGCGGACGGATCTGAACACTGAAGCTTTCTTT.

This clone was recorded a few times. A much larger clone differs by one base, so this may be a read error. The chain carries TRBV11-3 and TRBJ2-2; D ambiguous. V was cut by 2 bases and J by 5 bases, with 6 bases left in between. CDR3 length equals 13 residues. CDR1 is SGHNT and CDR2 is YENEEA in the germline V gene. CDR3 nucleotide sequence: TGTGCCAGCAGCTTAAGGCGGACCGGGGAGCTGTTTTTT. Translation: CASSLRRTGELFF.

The chain couples TRBV29-1 to TRBJ2-1, with 7 bases fitting TRBD1. V shed 2 bases, J shed 7 bases, and the junction held 11 bases outside the gene matches. The CDR3 has 15 amino acids. The germline V gene encodes CDR1 SQVTM and CDR2 ANQGSEA. This chain's CDR3 is CSVESGQSFGNEQFF. CDR3 nucleotides: TGCAGCGTTGAATCGGGACAGTCCTTCGGTAATGAGCAGTTCTTC.

This clone came up a few times. This chain uses TRBV30 with TRBJ1-2; 9 bases align to TRBD1. V shed 2 bases and J 7 bases; nucleotides not matched to a gene: 5. The V gene's germline CDR1 is GTSNPN and CDR2 SVGIG (reference sequence). This CDR3 has 13 amino acids. CDR3 sequence (DNA): TGTGCCTGGAGTCTGGGACAGGGATCTGGCTACACCTTC. The encoded protein is CAWSLGQGSGYTF.

The J gene is TRBJ2-7, the V gene TRBV15, with 11 nucleotides matching TRBD2. The CDR3 runs to 17 residues. Trimming at V came to 1 base and at J to 0 bases, leaving 5 bases not matched to a gene. In germline, CDR1 is LNHNV, CDR2 YYDKDF (reference sequence). In nucleotides, the CDR3 is TGTGCCACCAGCAGAGGGATTACTAGCGGGAGCTCCTACGAGCAGTACTTC. It is translated as CATSRGITSGSSYEQYF.

This chain links TRBV6-4 with TRBJ2-4, with D perhaps TRBD2 (5 bases). The CDR3 spans 15 residues. V was trimmed by 7 bases and J by 4 bases, leaving 17 bases between them. Germline V gene sequence: CDR1 MRHNA, CDR2 SNTAGT. CDR3 DNA: TGTGCCAGCACCATGAGATGTGAGGGAAAAAACATTCAGTACTTC. It yields the protein CASTMRCEGKNIQYF.

The chain carries TRBV11-3 and TRBJ2-5, with D hard to call. This CDR3 comprises 15 residues. From germline, CDR1 is SGHNT and CDR2 YENEEA. The V and J ends lost 4 bases and 1 base respectively, with 13 bases between them. The CDR3 reads CASSSSGQSQETQYF. For the CDR3, the DNA is TGTGCCAGCAGCTCTAGTGGGCAGTCCCAAGAGACCCAGTACTTC.

This clone was counted only a few times. CDR3 protein: CASTPDRVGRDEQFF. In DNA form, the CDR3 reads TGTGCCAGCACCCCAGACAGGGTAGGTCGGGATGAGCAGTTCTTC. The gene calls are TRBV2 and TRBJ2-1, with 7 positions matching TRBD1. Losses at the gene ends were 7 bases for V and 8 bases for J; bases not matched to a gene: 14. The length of the CDR3 is 15 residues. Germline-derived CDR1 and CDR2 are SNHLY and FYNNEI.

The genes are TRBV18 and TRBJ2-1; no firm D call. Trimming took 2 bases from V and 3 from J, leaving 5 bases between them. The CDR3 runs 13 residues. Germline loops: CDR1 KGHSH, CDR2 LQKENI. This chain's CDR3 is CASSPIYYNEQFF. In DNA form, the CDR3 reads TGTGCCAGCTCACCAATTTACTACAATGAGCAGTTCTTC.

The chain's CDR3 is CASIRTGGTEAFF. The CDR3 DNA reads TGTGCCAGCATTAGGACAGGGGGCACTGAAGCTTTCTTT. J is TRBJ1-1 and V is TRBV2, with TRBD1 identical over 10 bases. CDR1 SNHLY and CDR2 FYNNEI come from the germline V gene. CDR3 length: 13 residues. Trimming removed 7 bases from V and 4 bases from J; junction bases left unmatched: 3.

V and J are TRBV7-9 and TRBJ2-7; tentative D call: TRBD2 (5 bases). The length of the CDR3 is 15 residues. Trimming took 5 bases from V and 0 from J, leaving 14 bases between them. From germline, CDR1 is SEHNR and CDR2 FQNEAQ (reference sequence). The CDR3 region is CASSPDGMSSYEQYF. As DNA, the CDR3 is TGTGCCAGCAGCCCCGACGGGATGTCCTCCTACGAGCAGTACTTC.

V is TRBV2 and J is TRBJ1-2, with TRBD1 matching 10 bases. Germline CDR1 SNHLY, CDR2 FYNNEI. J lost 5 bases, V lost 5 bases, and 8 bases had no gene match. This CDR3 is built from 15 residues. CDR3 DNA sequence: TGTGCCAGCAGTTTGGACAGGGGGAGAGGGTATGGCTACACCTTC. Translated, it gives CASSLDRGRGYGYTF.

This chain uses TRBV5-1 with TRBJ2-5; D might be TRBD2 (6 bases). The V gene's germline CDR1 is SGHRS and CDR2 YFSETQ. The ends were cut back, 5 bases at V and 1 base at J, with 12 bases in the middle. CDR3 length: 14 residues. CDR3 coding DNA: TGCGCCAGCAGACGTGCTAGCGCCCAAGAGACCCAGTACTTC. Translation gives CASRRASAQETQYF.